This T cell receptor (beta chain) comes out of a study of control samples from healthy donors and cancer patients. V lost 4 bases and J lost 8, with 24 bases in between. The CDR3 has 16 amino acids. CDR1 SGDLS and CDR2 YYNGEE come from the germline V gene. The data were produced by immunoSEQ multiplex PCR, yet TCRdb's version contains in-frame clones alone and is incomplete. The sample has about 94,000 clones, just over 90% seen once. Sample: blood. The sequence derives from a young woman in good health. The rearrangement links TRBV9 to TRBJ1-2; D unclear. CDR3 protein: CASSPDPYEPVWGYTF. CDR3 DNA: TGTGCCAGCAGCCCCGACCCCTACGAGCCCGTATGGGGCTACACCTTC.